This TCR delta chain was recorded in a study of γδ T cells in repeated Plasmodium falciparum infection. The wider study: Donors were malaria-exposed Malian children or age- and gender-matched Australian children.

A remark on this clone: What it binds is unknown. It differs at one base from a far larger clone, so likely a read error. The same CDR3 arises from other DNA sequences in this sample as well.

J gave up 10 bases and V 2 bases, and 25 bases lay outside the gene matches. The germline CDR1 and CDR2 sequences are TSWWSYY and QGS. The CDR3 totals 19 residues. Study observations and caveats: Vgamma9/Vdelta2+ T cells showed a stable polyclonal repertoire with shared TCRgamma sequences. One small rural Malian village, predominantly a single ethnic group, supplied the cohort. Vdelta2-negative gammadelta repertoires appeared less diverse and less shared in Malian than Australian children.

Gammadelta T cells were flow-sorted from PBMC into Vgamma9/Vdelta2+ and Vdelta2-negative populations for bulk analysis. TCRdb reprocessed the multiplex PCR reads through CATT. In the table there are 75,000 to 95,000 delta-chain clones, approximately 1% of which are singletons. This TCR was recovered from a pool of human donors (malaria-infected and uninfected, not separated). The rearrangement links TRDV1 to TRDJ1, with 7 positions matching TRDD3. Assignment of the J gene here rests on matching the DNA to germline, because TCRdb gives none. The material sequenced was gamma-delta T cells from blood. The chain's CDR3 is CALGEKSPPPHWGLGGLIF. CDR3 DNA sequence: TGTGCTCTTGGGGAAAAGTCTCCCCCCCCGCACTGGGGTTTGGGGGGACTCATCTTT.